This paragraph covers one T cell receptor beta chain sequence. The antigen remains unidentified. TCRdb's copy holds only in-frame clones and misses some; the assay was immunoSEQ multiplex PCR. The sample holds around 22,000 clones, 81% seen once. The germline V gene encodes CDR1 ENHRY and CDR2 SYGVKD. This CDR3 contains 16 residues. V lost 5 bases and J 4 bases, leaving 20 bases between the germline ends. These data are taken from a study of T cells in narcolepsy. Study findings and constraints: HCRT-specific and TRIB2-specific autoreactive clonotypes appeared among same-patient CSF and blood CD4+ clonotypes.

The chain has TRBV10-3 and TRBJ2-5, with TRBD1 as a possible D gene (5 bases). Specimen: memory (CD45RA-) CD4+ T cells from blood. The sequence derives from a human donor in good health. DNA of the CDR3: TGTGCCATCAGTCTTTCGGGCGCAGGGTCGGGAGAGACCCAGTACTTC. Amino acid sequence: CAISLSGAGSGETQYF.